This entry lists 22 T cell receptor beta chains sequenced from one sample in a study of CD8 T cells in ankylosing spondylitis. MiXCR was run by TCRdb on the 5' RACE reads, yielding one entry per CDR3 protein. Among under 250,000 distinct CDR3 sequences listed, more than 25% were seen once. The source material was blood, either unsorted or a sorted T cell fraction (not recorded which). Source of these receptors: a male donor with ankylosing spondylitis or in good health (not recorded which).

This chain uses TRBV27 with TRBJ1-2; possible D gene TRBD1, 6 bases. CDR3 size: 13 residues. Germline V lookup: CDR1 MNHEY, CDR2 SMNVEV (reference sequence). Trimming left V 2 bases short and J 6 bases short, with 10 bases between. In DNA form, the CDR3 reads TGTGCCAGCAGTTTAAGAGGGGGGAATGGCTACACCTTC. This translates into CASSLRGGNGYTF.

There are many counts of this clonotype. V gene TRBV29-1 combines with J gene TRBJ2-7; no firm D call. Trimming removed 5 bases at V and 2 bases at J, with 7 bases between. Germline assignment: CDR1 SQVTM and CDR2 ANQGSEA. The length of the CDR3 is 11 residues. CDR3 amino acids: CSVIQTYEQYF. CDR3 DNA sequence: TGCAGCGTTATACAGACCTACGAGCAGTACTTC.

The chain links TRBV15 to TRBJ2-3; 8 bases match TRBD2. From germline, CDR1 is LNHNV and CDR2 YYDKDF (reference sequence). After removal of 0 bases from V and 2 bases from J, the junction contained 4 bases not matched to a gene. This CDR3 has 16 residues. The CDR3 coding sequence is TGTGCCACCAGCAGAGAGGCGGGAGGAATCACAGATACGCAGTATTTT. This gives the protein CATSREAGGITDTQYF.

J is TRBJ2-1 and V is TRBV7-2; D remains ambiguous. Germline lookup yields CDR1 SGHTA and CDR2 FQGNSA. The CDR3 loop spans 14 amino acids. V lost 3 bases and J 3 bases, leaving 9 bases between the germline ends. The CDR3 sequence is CASSFGRSYNEQFF. The CDR3 DNA reads as TGTGCCAGCAGCTTTGGACGGAGCTACAATGAGCAGTTCTTC.

A single count supports this clonotype. The V and J genes are TRBV7-8 and TRBJ2-3; perhaps TRBD1 as D (5 bases). Germline CDR1 SGHVS, CDR2 FQNEAQ. The CDR3 length is 13 residues. V dropped 5 bases and J dropped 9 bases, with 15 bases sitting between them. The CDR3 nucleotides are TGTGCCAGCAGCCACAATGACAGAGCCACGCAGTATTTT. Protein product: CASSHNDRATQYF.

The table lists this clonotype with a few counts. This chain links TRBV20-1 with TRBJ2-1; 10 bases match TRBD1. This CDR3 is 12 amino acids long. Losses at the gene ends were 5 bases for V and 8 bases for J; bases not matched to a gene: 3. The germline V gene has CDR1 DFQATT and CDR2 SNEGSKA (reference sequence). CDR3 residues: CSAEDRGHEQFF. In DNA, the CDR3 is TGCAGTGCTGAAGACAGGGGGCATGAGCAGTTCTTC.

The chain has TRBV20-1 and TRBJ2-3, with 10 bases identical to TRBD2. With 2 bases clipped from V and 0 bases from J, the junction kept 14 bases outside the gene matches. Germline values: CDR1 DFQATT, CDR2 SNEGSKA (reference sequence). The CDR3 has 19 residues. The CDR3 reads CSARPYSGGVGSSTDTQYF. The CDR3 coding sequence is TGCAGTGCTAGACCGTACAGCGGGGGGGTGGGATCGAGCACAGATACGCAGTATTTT.

This clonotype has a single count. The rearrangement uses TRBV3-1 and TRBJ2-3, with 10 bases matching TRBD2. V lost 5 bases to trimming and J lost 2 bases; unmatched junction nucleotides: 4. The CDR3 covers 15 residues. Looked up from germline, CDR1 is LGHDT and CDR2 is YNNKEL (reference sequence). DNA of the CDR3: TGTGCCAGCAGCAAGGGACTAGCGAACACAGATACGCAGTATTTT. Protein product: CASSKGLANTDTQYF.

The chain links TRBV7-8 to TRBJ2-1; no firm D call. Per the germline V gene, CDR1 is SGHVS and CDR2 is FQNEAQ. This CDR3 has 14 residues. V was cut by 4 bases and J by 1 base, with 8 bases left in between. DNA of the CDR3: TGTGCCAGCAGCTCCCTCGGGTCCTACAATGAGCAGTTCTTC. Its protein is CASSSLGSYNEQFF.

This clonotype was observed once. The rearrangement uses TRBV10-2 and TRBJ2-2, with TRBD1 matching 7 bases. The CDR3 has 13 amino acids. Trimming removed 5 bases from V and 4 bases from J; junction bases left unmatched: 1. CDR1 and CDR2 (germline): WSHSY, SAAADI. The CDR3 reads CASSWDSTGELFF. DNA for the CDR3: TGCGCCAGCAGTTGGGACAGCACCGGGGAGCTGTTTTTT.

The chain employs TRBV4-1 and TRBJ2-3; the D gene is possibly TRBD2 (6 bases). The CDR3 sequence is 17 residues long. Germline V gives CDR1 MGHRA, CDR2 YSYEKL. Trimming removed 1 base at V and 0 bases at J, with 14 bases between. The CDR3 region is CASSQVLVAASTDTQYF. The CDR3 nucleotides read TGCGCCAGCAGCCAAGTCTTGGTAGCGGCTAGCACAGATACGCAGTATTTT.

This clonotype has more than one count but fewer than ten. This chain links TRBV29-1 with TRBJ1-3; 9 positions match TRBD1. Germline CDR1 and CDR2: SQVTM and ANQGSEA. This CDR3 region has 14 residues. Unmatched junction bases numbered 7, after V lost 7 bases and J lost 3 bases. The CDR3 DNA follows: TGCAGCGCCTCGGGACAGGGAGGTGGAAACACCATATATTTT. The encoded protein is CSASGQGGGNTIYF.

The chain carries TRBV12-3 or TRBV12-4 and TRBJ2-2, with 9 bases fitting TRBD2. The CDR3 has 14 residues. The V gene end was trimmed by 7 bases and the J gene end by 5 bases; junction bases not matched to a gene: 5. CDR3 bases: TGTGCCAGCATCCCCGGACTAGCGACCGGGGAGCTGTTTTTT. Translation gives CASIPGLATGELFF.

The chain joins TRBV7-3 to TRBJ2-2; TRBD1 agrees at 8 bases. The CDR3 has 15 residues. CDR1 SGHTA and CDR2 FQGTGA come from the germline V gene. Trimming took 5 bases from V and 4 from J; bases not matched to a gene: 6. CDR3 loop: CASSKLTGATGELFF. The CDR3 DNA sequence: TGTGCCAGCAGCAAACTGACAGGGGCCACCGGGGAGCTGTTTTTT.

The rearrangement joins TRBV6-5 to TRBJ1-4; D gene unclear. CDR3 size: 16 residues. Looked up from germline, CDR1 is MNHEY and CDR2 is SVGAGI. V shed 0 bases and J shed 4 bases, with 12 bases lying between them. The DNA for the CDR3 is TGTGCCAGCAGTTACTCGAAGCGGCAGAATAATGAAAAACTGTTTTTT. As protein: CASSYSKRQNNEKLFF.

The rearrangement links TRBV7-8 to TRBJ2-5; no reliable D call. Trimming removed 1 base from V and 1 base from J, with 16 bases in between. This CDR3 has 17 amino acids. Germline-derived CDR1 and CDR2 are SGHVS and FQNEAQ. Here the CDR3 DNA reads TGTGCCAGCAGCTTAGGATCGGTTCGGCGGTCCCAAGAGACCCAGTACTTC. Protein sequence: CASSLGSVRRSQETQYF. Variable domain in full (rest from reference TRBV7-8 and TRBJ2-5): GAGVSQSPRYKVAKRGQDVALRCDPISGHVSLFWYQQALGQGPEFLTYFQNEAQLDKSGLPSDRFFAERPEGSVSTLKIQRTQQEDSAVYLCASSLGSVRRSQETQYFGPGTRLLVL.

The chain uses TRBV4-1 and TRBJ2-1; tentatively, D is TRBD1 (6 bases). V was trimmed by 1 base and J by 4 bases, leaving 11 bases between them. The CDR3 sequence is 15 residues long. Germline V gene lookup returns CDR1 MGHRA and CDR2 YSYEKL. As DNA, the CDR3 is TGCGCCAGCAGCCAAGCCGGGACACCTTACAATGAGCAGTTCTTC. It codes for CASSQAGTPYNEQFF.

The V call is TRBV20-1, the J call TRBJ2-5, with 7 bases matching TRBD2. The CDR3 totals 14 residues. Germline trimming cut 6 bases from V and 2 bases from J; bases unmatched to any gene: 9. Germline V lookup: CDR1 DFQATT, CDR2 SNEGSKA (reference sequence). The CDR3 DNA is TGCAGTGCGTACGGGGGGTTTTCTCAAGAGACCCAGTACTTC. Encoded protein: CSAYGGFSQETQYF.

This chain links TRBV6-1 with TRBJ2-3; possibly TRBD1 or TRBD2 for D (5 bases each). The germline V gene encodes CDR1 MNHNS and CDR2 SASEGT. With 6 bases removed from V and 2 bases from J, the gap between germline ends came to 12 bases. The CDR3 sequence is 14 residues long. The chain's CDR3 is CASSRGPTTDTQYF. The CDR3 coding sequence is TGTGCCAGCAGCCGGGGACCGACCACAGATACGCAGTATTTT.

This clonotype was seen at least ten times. The CDR3 region has the DNA TGCAGTGCCACCCCCCAGGGGCGTTTAAGCTATGGCTACACCTTC. This codes for CSATPQGRLSYGYTF. The chain is built from TRBV20-1 and TRBJ1-2, with a possible D match to TRBD1 (6 bases). CDR3 size: 15 residues. The V end lost 6 bases, the J end lost 4 bases, and 21 bases lay between the germline ends. Per the germline V gene, CDR1 is DFQATT and CDR2 is SNEGSKA (reference sequence).

As for this clonotype: The CDR3 does not close with the conserved phenylalanine or tryptophan, likely indicating a read error. The chain uses TRBV7-9 and TRBJ1-6; D ambiguous. V was trimmed by 5 bases and J by 3 bases, leaving 11 bases between them. Per the germline V gene, CDR1 is SEHNR and CDR2 is FQNEAQ (reference sequence). The CDR3 sequence is 15 residues long. CDR3 bases: TGTGCCAGCAGCATAGATGTGGGCTATAATTCACCCCTCCACCTT. It is translated as CASSIDVGYNSPLHL.

The chain carries TRBV7-9 and TRBJ1-6; D might be TRBD1 (5 bases). V was cut by 5 bases and J by 7 bases, with 15 bases left in between. CDR1 and CDR2 (germline): SEHNR, FQNEAQ (reference sequence). The CDR3 length is 15 residues. CDR3 sequence: CASSPRVGTNSPLHF. The CDR3 DNA sequence: TGTGCCAGCAGCCCGAGGGTAGGGACCAATTCACCCCTCCACTTT.